This record looks at one T cell receptor (beta chain) sequence and its context. The data were taken from a study of blood T cell repertoires in COVID-19. Study information: There were acute and convalescent COVID-19 samples, and they came from the United States, Italy and Spain. T cells, B-cell-depleted T cells, or PBMCs supplied cDNA or gDNA.

V was clipped by 4 bases and J by 5 bases; unmatched bases: 12. Germline V CDR1 and CDR2: SQVTM, ANQGSEA. This CDR3 has 15 residues. Original processing notes: By means of reference gene primer amplification, nucleated cell counts were estimated. Sequencing used immunoSEQ multiplex PCR; TCRdb keeps in-frame clones, though not all of them. That table supplies the V and J calls and clone size; D and trimming were determined from the DNA. The sample has 40,000 to 50,000 clones, roughly 87% seen once. The clonotype comes from a man in his sixties with acute or convalescent COVID-19. The chain couples TRBV29-1 to TRBJ2-5, with 8 bases lining up with TRBD2. Specimen: peripheral blood. For the CDR3, the DNA is TGCAGCGTTGTCTCTGGCGGGGGGCTTGGGGAGACCCAGTACTTC. This gives the protein CSVVSGGGLGETQYF.